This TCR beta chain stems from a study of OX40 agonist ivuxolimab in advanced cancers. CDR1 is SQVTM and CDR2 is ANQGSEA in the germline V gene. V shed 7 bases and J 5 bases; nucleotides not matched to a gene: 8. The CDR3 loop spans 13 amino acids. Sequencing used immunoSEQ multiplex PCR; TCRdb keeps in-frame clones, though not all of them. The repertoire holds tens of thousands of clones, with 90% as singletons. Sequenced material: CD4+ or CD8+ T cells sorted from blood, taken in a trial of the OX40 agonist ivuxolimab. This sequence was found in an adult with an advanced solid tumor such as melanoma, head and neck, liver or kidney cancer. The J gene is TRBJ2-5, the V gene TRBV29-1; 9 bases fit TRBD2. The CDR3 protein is CSAVLAGAETQYF. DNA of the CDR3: TGCAGCGCGGTACTAGCGGGCGCGGAGACCCAGTACTTC.